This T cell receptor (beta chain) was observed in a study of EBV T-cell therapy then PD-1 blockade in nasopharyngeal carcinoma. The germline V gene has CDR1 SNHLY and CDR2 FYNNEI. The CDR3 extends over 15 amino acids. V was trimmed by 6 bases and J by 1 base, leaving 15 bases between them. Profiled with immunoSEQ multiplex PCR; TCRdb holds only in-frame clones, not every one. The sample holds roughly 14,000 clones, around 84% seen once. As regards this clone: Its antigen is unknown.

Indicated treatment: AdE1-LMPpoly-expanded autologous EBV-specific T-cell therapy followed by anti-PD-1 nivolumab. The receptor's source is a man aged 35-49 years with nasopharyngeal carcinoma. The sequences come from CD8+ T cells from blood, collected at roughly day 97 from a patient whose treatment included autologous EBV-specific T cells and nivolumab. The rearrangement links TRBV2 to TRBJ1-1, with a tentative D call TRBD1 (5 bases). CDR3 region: CASRGDQGENTEAFF. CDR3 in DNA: TGTGCCAGCAGGGGAGACCAAGGGGAGAACACTGAAGCTTTCTTT.